These 22 T cell receptor beta chains were sequenced from one sample in a study of T cell responses to AZD1222 COVID-19 vaccine. Measured with immunoSEQ multiplex PCR; TCRdb has only the in-frame clones, and not every one. The sample contains around 150,000 clones, 90% to 95% of which appear only once. The sample in question was peripheral blood, obtained on day 0 of AZD1222 vaccination. The receptors were sampled from an adult in good health.

The chain recombines TRBV14 with TRBJ2-3; 9 bases fit TRBD2. Germline V CDR1 and CDR2: SGHDN, FVKESK. CDR3 length: 16 residues. Trimming at V came to 1 base and at J to 3 bases, leaving 5 bases not matched to a gene. CDR3: CASSQVRLAGTDTQYF. The CDR3 DNA is TGTGCCAGCAGCCAAGTTAGGCTAGCGGGGACAGATACGCAGTATTTT.

The V and J genes are TRBV6-6 and TRBJ2-2, with a possible D match to TRBD1 (5 bases). This CDR3 spans 12 amino acids. In germline, CDR1 is MNHNY, CDR2 SVGAGI (reference sequence). Trimming removed 5 bases from V and 11 bases from J, with 12 bases in between. The CDR3 DNA reads as TGTGCCAGCAGTCCCAGGGTGGGAGAGCTGTTTTTT. Its protein is CASSPRVGELFF.

This chain joins TRBV4-3 and TRBJ2-1; the D is unclear. CDR1 LGHNA and CDR2 YSLEER come from the germline V gene. The V end was cut by 0 bases, the J end by 4 bases, with 10 bases between. The CDR3 length is 15 residues. The CDR3 is CASSQDRTLYNEQFF. CDR3 coding DNA: TGCGCCAGCAGCCAAGACAGGACCTTATACAATGAGCAGTTCTTC.

The CDR3 DNA sequence: TGTGCCAGCAGTTACACAACAGGTGACGATTCACCCCTCCACTTT. This encodes CASSYTTGDDSPLHF. The V and J genes are TRBV6-5 and TRBJ1-6, with D perhaps TRBD1 (5 bases). CDR1 MNHEY and CDR2 SVGAGI come from the germline V gene. The CDR3 runs to 15 residues. V lost 2 bases and J 8 bases, leaving 13 bases between the germline ends.

The chain employs TRBV24-1 and TRBJ2-7; D is undetermined. Looked up from germline, CDR1 is KGHDR and CDR2 is SFDVKD. The CDR3 spans 13 residues. Between the trimmed V and J ends, which lost 5 bases and 1 base, there was a span of 8 bases. The chain's CDR3 is CATSGAGSYEQYF. DNA for the CDR3: TGTGCCACCAGTGGGGCCGGATCCTACGAGCAGTACTTC.

The J gene is TRBJ2-1, the V gene TRBV27; D possibly matches TRBD1 or TRBD2 (5 bases each). Per germline, CDR1 MNHEY and CDR2 SMNVEV (reference sequence). Trimming removed 3 bases from V and 5 bases from J, with 11 bases in between. This CDR3 region has 14 residues. The CDR3 coding sequence is TGTGCCAGCAGTTTTGGGACGGCTAACAATGAGCAGTTCTTC. It yields the protein CASSFGTANNEQFF.

J is TRBJ2-7 and V is TRBV11-2; 8 nucleotides line up with TRBD1. This CDR3 has 14 amino acids. Per the germline V gene, CDR1 is SGHAT and CDR2 is FQNNGV. The trim removed 4 bases at V and 6 bases at J, leaving 8 bases unmatched. CDR3 region: CASSSLTGVGEQYF. In DNA, the CDR3 is TGTGCCAGCAGCTCACTGACAGGGGTCGGCGAGCAGTACTTC.

The J gene is TRBJ2-2, the V gene TRBV29-1; 7 bases line up with TRBD1. V shed 5 bases and J 5 bases; nucleotides not matched to a gene: 2. Germline CDR1 is SQVTM and CDR2 is ANQGSEA. CDR3 length equals 12 residues. Written as DNA, the CDR3 is TGCAGCGTTATACAGGGGACCGGGGAGCTGTTTTTT. Its translation: CSVIQGTGELFF.

The chain uses TRBV25-1 and TRBJ2-5; D might be TRBD1 (5 bases). With 1 base removed from V and 3 bases from J, the gap between germline ends came to 9 bases. From germline, CDR1 is MGHDK and CDR2 SYGVNS. CDR3 size: 14 residues. CDR3 sequence reads: CASSESLQEETQYF. The CDR3 DNA reads as TGTGCCAGCAGTGAATCCCTACAGGAAGAGACCCAGTACTTC. The variable domain in full, with the rest retrieved from reference TRBV25-1 and TRBJ2-5, is EADIYQTPRYLVIGTGKKITLECSQTMGHDKMYWYQQDPGMELHLIHYSYGVNSTEKGDLSSESTVSRIRTEHFPLTLESARPSHTSQYLCASSESLQEETQYFGPGTRLLVL.

This chain links TRBV19 with TRBJ1-5; perhaps TRBD1 as D (5 bases). With 6 bases removed from V and 2 bases from J, the gap between germline ends came to 11 bases. CDR1 LNHDA and CDR2 SQIVND come from the germline V gene (reference sequence). This CDR3 comprises 14 residues. CDR3 DNA sequence: TGTGCCAGTAGGGTGGGGGGAGGCAATCAGCCCCAGCATTTT. Its translation: CASRVGGGNQPQHF.

The chain links TRBV19 to TRBJ1-3, with D uncertain. Germline V gives CDR1 LNHDA, CDR2 SQIVND (reference sequence). V shed 6 bases and J shed 0 bases, with 27 bases lying between them. The CDR3 contains 20 residues. The CDR3 reads CASSRLVTDTRINSGNTIYF. The CDR3, as DNA: TGTGCCAGTAGCCGCCTCGTAACGGATACGCGCATTAACTCTGGAAACACCATATATTTT.

The chain recombines TRBV7-2 with TRBJ2-3, with 7 positions matching TRBD2. Germline trimming cut 1 base from V and 4 bases from J; bases unmatched to any gene: 5. Germline V gives CDR1 SGHTA, CDR2 FQGNSA. The CDR3 spans 15 residues. The CDR3 sequence is CASSLGGSGPDTQYF. As DNA, the CDR3 is TGTGCCAGCAGCTTAGGCGGGAGTGGTCCAGATACGCAGTATTTT.

V gene TRBV12-5 combines with J gene TRBJ1-1, with D uncertain. The CDR3 has 13 amino acids. CDR1 is LGHNT, CDR2 FRNRAP, per germline. Trimming removed 0 bases at V and 11 bases at J, with 13 bases between. CDR3 coding DNA: TGTGCTAGTGGTTTGGTAGGGCAATTTTCGGCTTTCTTT. Translated: CASGLVGQFSAFF. Full variable domain (remainder filled in from reference TRBV12-5 and TRBJ1-1): DARVTQTPRHKVTEMGQEVTMRCQPILGHNTVFWYRQTMMQGLELLAYFRNRAPLDDSGMPKDRFSAEMPDATLATLKIQPSEPRDSAVYFCASGLVGQFSAFFGQGTRLTVV.

This chain connects TRBV7-9 to TRBJ2-2, with D unresolved. Trimming stripped 5 bases from V and 0 bases from J, with 10 bases between. The CDR3 runs 15 residues. Per the germline V gene, CDR1 is SEHNR and CDR2 is FQNEAQ (reference sequence). CDR3 sequence reads: CASSASYTNTGELFF. The CDR3, as DNA: TGTGCCAGCAGCGCGAGCTACACGAACACCGGGGAGCTGTTTTTT.

The chain has TRBV2 and TRBJ1-5, with D unclear. V lost 8 bases, J lost 1 base, and 3 bases lay in between. CDR1 is SNHLY and CDR2 is FYNNEI in the germline V gene. This CDR3 comprises 11 residues. CDR3 DNA: TGTGCCAGCTCGAGCAATCAGCCCCAGCATTTT. Translated, it gives CASSSNQPQHF.

This chain connects TRBV9 to TRBJ2-2; D uncertain. The germline CDR1 and CDR2 sequences are SGDLS and YYNGEE. The germline V and J ends were trimmed by 0 bases and 4 bases, with 10 bases remaining between them. This CDR3 is 15 amino acids long. CDR3 loop: CASSVDGLGTGELFF. CDR3 bases: TGTGCCAGCAGCGTAGATGGGTTAGGCACCGGGGAGCTGTTTTTT.

V is TRBV18 and J is TRBJ1-6, with D unclear. The germline gives CDR1 KGHSH, CDR2 LQKENI. Trimming took off 1 base at V and 7 bases at J, with 11 bases between the two ends. The CDR3 is 15 residues long. In DNA form, the CDR3 reads TGTGCCAGCTCACCACTCGAGACCAGGAATTCACCCCTCCACTTT. It encodes CASSPLETRNSPLHF. Full variable domain (rest looked up from reference TRBV18 and TRBJ1-6): NAGVMQNPRHLVRRRGQEARLRCSPMKGHSHVYWYRQLPEEGLKFMVYLQKENIIDESGMPKERFSAEFPKEGPSILRIQQVVRGDSAAYFCASSPLETRNSPLHFGNGTRLTVT.

The chain joins TRBV14 to TRBJ2-3; TRBD2 might be the D (6 bases). Germline V gene sequence: CDR1 SGHDN, CDR2 FVKESK. Trimming left V 4 bases short and J 5 bases short, with 16 bases between. The length of the CDR3 is 15 residues. This chain's CDR3 is CASSRNGGGVDTQYF. The CDR3 coding sequence is TGTGCCAGCAGCCGTAACGGGGGAGGTGTAGATACGCAGTATTTT.

J is TRBJ1-4 and V is TRBV19, with 9 nucleotides matching TRBD1. CDR3 length: 15 amino acids. J was trimmed by 5 bases and V by 11 bases; bases with no gene match: 12. In germline, CDR1 is LNHDA, CDR2 SQIVND (reference sequence). The CDR3 DNA reads TGTGCCTCGTCCGGGGGAACAGGGGGCAATGAAAAACTGTTTTTT. Translation: CASSGGTGGNEKLFF.

This chain uses TRBV18 with TRBJ1-2; 8 bases agree with TRBD1. The ends lost 3 bases at V and 5 bases at J; junction bases unmatched: 8. Germline V gene lookup returns CDR1 KGHSH and CDR2 LQKENI. This CDR3 spans 15 amino acids. Here the CDR3 DNA reads TGTGCCAGCTCACCGACAGGGGAAGCCTTATATGGCTACACCTTC. Encoded protein: CASSPTGEALYGYTF.

V usage is TRBV5-4 and J usage is TRBJ1-2; D gene uncertain. Germline V gene lookup returns CDR1 SGHNT and CDR2 YYREEE (reference sequence). V lost 0 bases and J lost 1, with 4 bases in between. The CDR3 runs to 13 residues. The CDR3 coding sequence is TGTGCCAGCAGCTTGGTCCTTAACTATGGCTACACCTTC. Translating it yields CASSLVLNYGYTF.

This chain links TRBV3-1 (or the pseudogene TRBV3-2) with TRBJ2-1, with 10 bases matching TRBD2. V was clipped by 2 bases and J by 9 bases; unmatched bases: 13. Germline V gene sequence: CDR1 LGHDT, CDR2 YNNKEL (reference sequence). The CDR3 is 17 residues long. The DNA for the CDR3 is TGTGCCAGCAGCCAATGGAGGGGAGGGACTAGCGTAAGTGAGCAGTTCTTC. This gives the protein CASSQWRGGTSVSEQFF.